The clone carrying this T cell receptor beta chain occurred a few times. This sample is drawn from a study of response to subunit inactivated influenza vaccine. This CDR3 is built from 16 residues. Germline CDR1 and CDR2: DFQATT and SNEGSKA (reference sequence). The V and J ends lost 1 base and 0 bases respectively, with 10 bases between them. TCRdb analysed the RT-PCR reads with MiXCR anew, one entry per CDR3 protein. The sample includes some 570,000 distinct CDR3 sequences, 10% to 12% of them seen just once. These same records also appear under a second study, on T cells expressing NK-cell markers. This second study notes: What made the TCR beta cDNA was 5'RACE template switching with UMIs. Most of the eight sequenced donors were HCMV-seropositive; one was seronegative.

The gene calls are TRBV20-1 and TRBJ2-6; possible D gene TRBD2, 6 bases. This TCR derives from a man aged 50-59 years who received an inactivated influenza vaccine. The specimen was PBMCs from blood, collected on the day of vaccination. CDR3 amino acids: CSARAWGDSGANVLTF. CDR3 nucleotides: TGCAGTGCTAGAGCCTGGGGGGACTCTGGGGCCAACGTCCTGACTTTC.